One T cell receptor (beta chain) is described in this entry. The antigen remains undetermined. The PCR had 60 Vbeta and 13 Jbeta primers. In the original processing: Counted up in a later analysis, unique TCR beta chains came to approximately 77 million, with around 10 million shared. The assay was immunoSEQ multiplex PCR, and TCRdb's table has in-frame clones only and misses some. V, J and clone size are taken as reported in that table, and D and trimming were inferred from the DNA itself. Of fewer than 200,000 clones listed, about 81% were seen once; the top ten hold approximately 2%. The entry originates in a study of cytomegalovirus exposure and HLA in healthy donors. Findings and limits, study-wide: TCR beta sequences reportedly predicted most subjects' HLA-A and HLA-B alleles accurately. An analysis was carried out later, and it reportedly showed fewer N-insertions in an Asian-associated ancestry cluster than the 666-donor mean.

Sequences were obtained from PBMCs. The source of this sequence is a woman aged 25 to 39 in good health and CMV-seronegative.

This chain's CDR3 is CAGSAGAEETQYF. CDR3 sequence (DNA): TGTGCCGGTTCGGCGGGCGCCGAAGAGACCCAGTACTTC. The chain joins TRBV11-2 to TRBJ2-5; a weak D match, TRBD2 (5 bases). This CDR3 comprises 13 residues. From germline, CDR1 is SGHAT and CDR2 FQNNGV. V lost 11 bases and J 3 bases, leaving 16 bases between the germline ends.